The 15 T cell receptor beta chains below were found in one sample sequenced in a study of human T cells and chemical hapten exposure. TCRdb called the RACE reads again in MiXCR, with one record for every CDR3 protein. Of 70,000 or so distinct CDR3 sequences listed, approximately 10% are singletons. Time point denoted: patch test 3, about 24 weeks after DPC sensitization. Treatment indicated: therapeutic diphenylcyclopropenone sensitization with weekly scalp DPC. Specimen: whole blood, collected in connection with sensitization to the hapten diphenylcyclopropenone (DPC). The receptors come from a woman between 50 and 59 years old with alopecia areata. Some clones in this sample may be carry-over from other donors' samples.

This clonotype was seen many times. This chain connects TRBV7-9 to TRBJ2-1, with 13 nucleotides matching TRBD2. Germline loops: CDR1 SEHNR, CDR2 FQNEAQ (reference sequence). V lost 5 bases and J lost 5; bases outside the gene matches: 6. CDR3 size: 16 residues. The CDR3 nucleotides read TGTGCCAGCAGCCTGTGGACTAGCGGGAGACACAATGAGCAGTTCTTC. Protein: CASSLWTSGRHNEQFF.

About this clonotype itself: A read error may account for a junction end that differs from germline. This chain joins TRBV4-2 and TRBJ1-5; 10 bases map to TRBD1. The CDR3 extends over 14 amino acids. Per germline, CDR1 LGHNA and CDR2 YNFKEQ. The CDR3 loop reads CGSSPDRGRQPQHF. The DNA for the CDR3 is TGTGGCAGCAGCCCCGACAGGGGGCGTCAGCCCCAGCATTTT.

This clonotype was picked up many times. This sequence joins TRBV6-1 and TRBJ2-2; 9 bases fit TRBD1. CDR3 length: 15 residues. The junction had 8 bases not matched to a gene; V was cut back by 10 bases and J by 2 bases. Germline CDR1 is MNHNS and CDR2 is SASEGT. The CDR3 spells CATLPGQGNTGELFF. Here the CDR3 DNA reads TGTGCCACCTTGCCGGGACAGGGCAACACCGGGGAGCTGTTTTTT.

This clonotype occurred a few times. The V call is TRBV2, the J call TRBJ2-3; 8 bases line up with TRBD2. V lost 7 bases and J lost 5; bases outside the gene matches: 5. CDR1 is SNHLY and CDR2 is FYNNEI in the germline V gene. The CDR3 has 13 amino acids. CDR3 sequence: CASKYGRGDTQYF. The DNA for the CDR3 is TGTGCCAGCAAGTACGGGAGGGGAGATACGCAGTATTTT.

This rearrangement joins TRBV29-1 to TRBJ2-1, with 8 bases aligning to TRBD1. Germline CDR1 and CDR2: SQVTM and ANQGSEA. The trim removed 6 bases at V and 7 bases at J, leaving 5 bases unmatched. CDR3 length: 12 residues. The CDR3 nucleotides are TGCAGCGTCGGACAGGGCGGGAATGAGCAGTTCTTC. It translates to CSVGQGGNEQFF.

This clonotype was recorded many times. The chain joins TRBV6-2 or TRBV6-3 to TRBJ2-7; unclear D gene. V dropped 7 bases and J dropped 5 bases, with 18 bases sitting between them. Germline CDR1 is MNHEY and CDR2 is SVGEGT. This CDR3 comprises 14 residues. The CDR3 loop is CASKFWDSLNEQYF. CDR3 nucleotide sequence: TGTGCCAGCAAATTTTGGGATTCCCTGAACGAGCAGTACTTC.

This clonotype was seen at least ten times. V gene TRBV7-9 combines with J gene TRBJ2-1, with unresolved D. V was cut by 2 bases and J by 4 bases, with 6 bases left in between. CDR3 length equals 13 residues. Germline values: CDR1 SEHNR, CDR2 FQNEAQ (reference sequence). The chain's CDR3 is CASSLQIYNEQFF. In nucleotides, the CDR3 is TGTGCCAGCAGCTTACAGATTTACAATGAGCAGTTCTTC.

DNA of the CDR3: TGTGCCAGCAGCGCCAGGACAGGGACCATGAACACTGAAGCTTTCTTT. It codes for CASSARTGTMNTEAFF. This sequence joins TRBV2 and TRBJ1-1; 8 bases match TRBD1. The CDR3 runs to 16 residues. CDR1 and CDR2 from the germline V gene are SNHLY and FYNNEI. J was trimmed by 0 bases and V by 6 bases; bases with no gene match: 9.

This chain uses TRBV28 with TRBJ1-2, with D unresolved. Trimming shortened V by 6 bases and J by 4 bases, and 18 bases separated the two germline ends. CDR1 MDHEN and CDR2 SYDVKM come from the germline V gene. The length of the CDR3 is 15 residues. CDR3 coding DNA: TGTGCCAGCAGACCGACCGGACGGACCTTCTATGGCTACACCTTC. The encoded protein is CASRPTGRTFYGYTF.

The J gene is TRBJ1-6, the V gene TRBV7-9; no definite D call. The CDR3 sequence is 11 residues long. Trimming pared 5 bases from V and 13 bases from J, leaving 9 bases between. Germline V gene sequence: CDR1 SEHNR, CDR2 FQNEAQ (reference sequence). The CDR3 bases are TGTGCCAGCAGCGTCCTAGGGCCCCTCCACTTT. Protein product: CASSVLGPLHF. Filled out from reference TRBV7-9 and TRBJ1-6, the complete variable domain reads DTGVSQNPRHKITKRGQNVTFRCDPISEHNRLYWYRQTLGQGPEFLTYFQNEAQLEKSRLLSDRFSAERPKGSFSTLEIQRTEQGDSAMYLCASSVLGPLHFGNGTRLTVT.

This clonotype was seen at least ten times. The chain joins TRBV6-6 to TRBJ2-7; tentatively, D is TRBD1 (6 bases). This CDR3 spans 15 amino acids. Germline V CDR1 and CDR2: MNHNY, SVGAGI (reference sequence). Deletions cut 3 bases from V and 8 bases from J, with 20 bases between. In DNA form, the CDR3 reads TGTGCCAGCAGTTATCATGGGGCCGAAACAGGGAAGCAGTACTTC. This gives the protein CASSYHGAETGKQYF.

This clonotype came up a few times. The chain links TRBV20-1 to TRBJ2-1; the match to TRBD2 covers 13 bases. Germline V gene sequence: CDR1 DFQATT, CDR2 SNEGSKA (reference sequence). The CDR3 loop spans 14 amino acids. The CDR3 region is CSYAGLAGLGEQFF. In DNA form, the CDR3 reads TGCAGCTACGCGGGACTAGCGGGATTGGGTGAGCAGTTCTTC.

The chain is built from TRBV9 and TRBJ2-1, with D tentatively TRBD2 (5 bases). Germline V lookup: CDR1 SGDLS, CDR2 YYNGEE. This CDR3 has 17 residues. Trimming pared 2 bases from V and 6 bases from J, leaving 21 bases between. CDR3 DNA sequence: TGTGCCAGCAGCGTTGATTTGAAGAGGGCCCGGGGCAATGAGCAGTTCTTC. It translates to CASSVDLKRARGNEQFF.

This clonotype was seen many times. The rearrangement links TRBV4-1 to TRBJ1-1, with D perhaps matching TRBD1 (5 bases). The germline V gene has CDR1 MGHRA and CDR2 YSYEKL. Trimming shortened V by 0 bases and J by 3 bases, and 23 bases separated the two germline ends. The CDR3 is 19 amino acids. CDR3 sequence: CASSQDLAFPGIEDTEAFF. CDR3 sequence (DNA): TGCGCCAGCAGCCAAGATTTGGCCTTTCCAGGGATAGAGGACACTGAAGCTTTCTTT.

This clonotype was detected only a few times. This sequence joins TRBV18 and TRBJ2-1; D might be TRBD2 (6 bases). Germline assignment: CDR1 KGHSH and CDR2 LQKENI. Trimming removed 3 bases at V and 12 bases at J, with 12 bases between. CDR3 length equals 12 residues. The CDR3 protein is CASSPETGRQFF. In DNA form, the CDR3 reads TGTGCCAGCTCACCTGAGACCGGGAGGCAGTTCTTC.